These 27 T cell receptor beta chains came from one sample sequenced in a study of shared clonotypes between healthy human individuals (dated by TCRdb to between 2020 and 2021). The method was the immunoSEQ multiplex PCR assay. TCRdb re-hosts the immuneACCESS table, in-frame sequences only. Its copies lack some clones; in the studies checked, an unresolved V gene accounts for under half of them, and the cause for the rest is not known. The sample table records roughly 1,500,000 clones; 98% to 99% of these occur just once. Around 0.38% of the sample lies in the top ten. Input material: naive CD4+ T cells sorted from blood. The sample's cell subset or site, from its label and the paper: CD45RA+ positively selected. The source is a man aged 30 to 45 in good health.

This clone showed up just once. This chain uses TRBV11-2 with TRBJ2-3; 12 nucleotides align to TRBD1. Germline CDR1 and CDR2: SGHAT and FQNNGV. V was clipped by 5 bases and J by 3 bases; unmatched bases: 6. The CDR3 has 16 residues. The chain's CDR3 is CASSKGQGARTDTQYF. In DNA, the CDR3 is TGTGCCAGCAGCAAGGGACAGGGGGCGAGGACAGATACGCAGTATTTT.

Only one count was recorded for this clone. The chain employs TRBV30 and TRBJ2-2; D is uncertain. Germline V gives CDR1 GTSNPN, CDR2 SVGIG (reference sequence). V lost 1 base and J 6 bases, leaving 0 bases between the germline ends. The CDR3 has 10 amino acids. CDR3 coding DNA: TGTGCCTGGAGTGCCGGGGAGCTGTTTTTT. It specifies CAWSAGELFF.

V and J are TRBV14 and TRBJ2-7, with 8 bases matching TRBD1. CDR3 size: 15 residues. Germline-derived CDR1 and CDR2 are SGHDN and FVKESK. The junction had 8 bases not matched to a gene; V was cut back by 3 bases and J by 4 bases. The CDR3: CASSQGTGLFYEQYF. The CDR3 coding sequence is TGTGCCAGCAGCCAGGGGACAGGCTTGTTTTACGAGCAGTACTTC.

The genes are TRBV9 and TRBJ2-4; D is perhaps TRBD1 or TRBD2 (5 bases each). The CDR3 totals 14 residues. From germline, CDR1 is SGDLS and CDR2 YYNGEE. Between the trimmed V and J ends, which lost 0 bases and 6 bases, there was a span of 10 bases. The CDR3 reads CASSVAGSGNIQYF. In DNA, the CDR3 is TGTGCCAGCAGCGTAGCAGGGAGTGGAAACATTCAGTACTTC.

The chain links TRBV18 to TRBJ2-7; D is perhaps TRBD1 or TRBD2 (6 bases each). V lost 3 bases to trimming and J lost 6 bases, with 15 bases between them. The germline V gene encodes CDR1 KGHSH and CDR2 LQKENI. The CDR3 sequence is 14 residues long. The CDR3 spells CASSPKSGASEQYF. In DNA, the CDR3 is TGTGCCAGCTCACCTAAATCGGGGGCTAGCGAGCAGTACTTC.

The J gene is TRBJ2-7, the V gene TRBV18; D might be TRBD1 (6 bases). Germline-derived CDR1 and CDR2 are KGHSH and LQKENI. The V end lost 4 bases, the J end lost 0 bases, and 10 bases lay between the germline ends. The CDR3 is 14 residues long. In DNA form, the CDR3 reads TGTGCCAGCTCACTGGACAGAAACTCCTACGAGCAGTACTTC. It encodes CASSLDRNSYEQYF.

V usage is TRBV10-3 and J usage is TRBJ2-3; D perhaps matches TRBD2 (6 bases). Germline CDR1 is ENHRY and CDR2 is SYGVKD. The CDR3 has 15 residues. V lost 4 bases, J lost 5 bases, and 16 bases lay in between. CDR3 nucleotide sequence: TGTGCCATCAGTGGAACGCGACGAGCGGGAGATACGCAGTATTTT. This encodes CAISGTRRAGDTQYF.

The chain links TRBV9 to TRBJ2-7; D is ambiguous. V was trimmed by 0 bases and J by 2 bases, leaving 9 bases between them. The V gene's germline CDR1 is SGDLS and CDR2 YYNGEE. The CDR3 sequence is 14 residues long. The CDR3 sequence is CASSVGAAAYEQYF. CDR3 nucleotide sequence: TGTGCCAGCAGCGTAGGGGCGGCAGCCTACGAGCAGTACTTC.

The V call is TRBV29-1, the J call TRBJ1-2, with D unresolved. The CDR3 is 13 amino acids. CDR1 and CDR2 (germline): SQVTM, ANQGSEA. The V end was cut by 4 bases, the J end by 1 base, with 10 bases between. The CDR3 sequence is CSVAEGINYGYTF. DNA of the CDR3: TGCAGCGTTGCGGAGGGAATTAACTATGGCTACACCTTC.

V and J are TRBV7-3 and TRBJ2-7; D is ambiguous. Trimming stripped 5 bases from V and 1 base from J, with 15 bases between. The CDR3 runs to 15 residues. Per germline, CDR1 SGHTA and CDR2 FQGTGA. The CDR3 DNA reads as TGTGCCAGCAGCCCTATTCTGGGCACATCCTACGAGCAGTACTTC. Translated, it gives CASSPILGTSYEQYF.

The V call is TRBV7-9, the J call TRBJ2-7; TRBD1 is a possible D gene (5 bases). The V end was cut by 8 bases, the J end by 3 bases, with 14 bases between. This CDR3 region has 13 residues. Germline V gene data show CDR1 as SEHNR and CDR2 as FQNEAQ (reference sequence). CDR3 sequence: CASGAGQYYEQYF. DNA for the CDR3: TGTGCCAGCGGGGCTGGACAATACTACGAGCAGTACTTC.

V usage is TRBV11-2 and J usage is TRBJ2-5; 8 bases are shared with TRBD2. The CDR3 sequence is 15 residues long. The germline gives CDR1 SGHAT, CDR2 FQNNGV. Trimming removed 5 bases from V and 5 bases from J; junction bases left unmatched: 10. CDR3 protein: CASSQSGGILETQYF. The CDR3 nucleotides read TGTGCCAGCAGCCAGTCGGGAGGGATCTTGGAGACCCAGTACTTC.

This chain uses TRBV11-2 with TRBJ2-1, with 9 bases that match TRBD1. Germline lookup yields CDR1 SGHAT and CDR2 FQNNGV. CDR3 length equals 13 residues. With V trimmed by 5 bases and J by 8 bases, 4 bases remained unmatched. The CDR3, as DNA: TGTGCCAGCAGCGTACAGGGGGCATATGAGCAGTTCTTC. Amino acids: CASSVQGAYEQFF. Drawing the rest from reference TRBV11-2 and TRBJ2-1, the complete variable domain is EAGVAQSPRYKIIEKRQSVAFWCNPISGHATLYWYQQILGQGPKLLIQFQNNGVVDDSQLPKDRFSAERLKGVDSTLKIQPAKLEDSAVYLCASSVQGAYEQFFGPGTRLTVL.

CDR3 loop: CASSPFMVEKETQYF. The CDR3, as DNA: TGTGCCAGCAGCCCCTTTATGGTAGAGAAAGAGACCCAGTACTTC. The V gene is TRBV14, the J gene TRBJ2-5; D gene ambiguous. Germline-derived CDR1 and CDR2 are SGHDN and FVKESK. The CDR3 contains 15 residues. With 4 bases removed from V and 3 bases from J, the gap between germline ends came to 15 bases. Based on the CDR3 plus reference TRBV14 and TRBJ2-5, the full variable domain is EAGVTQFPSHSVIEKGQTVTLRCDPISGHDNLYWYRRVMGKEIKFLLHFVKESKQDESGMPNNRFLAERTGGTYSTLKVQPAELEDSGVYFCASSPFMVEKETQYFGPGTRLLVL.

The count of this clone is one. The chain combines TRBV7-9 with TRBJ2-2, with TRBD2 identical over 7 bases. Germline V gene lookup returns CDR1 SEHNR and CDR2 FQNEAQ (reference sequence). V was clipped by 5 bases and J by 1 base; unmatched bases: 7. This CDR3 is built from 16 residues. CDR3 DNA sequence: TGTGCCAGCAGCCCCTGGGCTAGCGGGAACACCGGGGAGCTGTTTTTT. It yields the protein CASSPWASGNTGELFF.

The chain combines TRBV7-8 with TRBJ2-1; maybe TRBD2 (6 bases). The germline V and J ends were trimmed by 7 bases and 5 bases, with 18 bases remaining between them. Germline CDR1 and CDR2: SGHVS and FQNEAQ. This CDR3 has 15 amino acids. CDR3 in DNA: TGTGCCAGCAATCCTCGGACTATGAGGGACAATGAGCAGTTCTTC. Its protein product is CASNPRTMRDNEQFF.

The chain is built from TRBV9 and TRBJ2-3; 8 bases line up with TRBD2. The CDR3 has 16 residues. With 0 bases clipped from V and 0 bases from J, the junction kept 3 bases outside the gene matches. Germline CDR1 and CDR2: SGDLS and YYNGEE. The CDR3 region has the DNA TGTGCCAGCAGCGTAGCGGGAGGGACTAGCACAGATACGCAGTATTTT. Residues: CASSVAGGTSTDTQYF.

This chain links TRBV6-1 with TRBJ2-6; no clear D gene. CDR3 length: 15 amino acids. Germline values: CDR1 MNHNS, CDR2 SASEGT. Trimming pared 7 bases from V and 0 bases from J, leaving 10 bases between. CDR3 sequence reads: CASNLRFSGANVLTF. The CDR3 nucleotides read TGTGCCAGCAATCTAAGGTTCTCTGGGGCCAACGTCCTGACTTTC.

The chain has TRBV4-1 and TRBJ2-3; no firm D call. Trimming stripped 0 bases from V and 11 bases from J, with 9 bases between. The CDR3 is made up of 12 amino acids. CDR1 is MGHRA and CDR2 is YSYEKL in the germline V gene. The CDR3 protein is CASSQDLRGQYF. CDR3 coding DNA: TGCGCCAGCAGCCAAGATTTACGCGGGCAGTATTTT.

The rearrangement joins TRBV5-1 to TRBJ2-7; D gene ambiguous. Trimming shortened V by 2 bases and J by 0 bases, and 15 bases separated the two germline ends. The CDR3 has 16 amino acids. Looked up from germline, CDR1 is SGHRS and CDR2 is YFSETQ. This CDR3 reads CASSFEISRSSYEQYF. CDR3 coding DNA: TGCGCCAGCAGCTTCGAAATCTCAAGAAGCTCCTACGAGCAGTACTTC.

This clone was seen only once. This chain links TRBV5-8 with TRBJ1-5; no firm D call. V lost 0 bases, J lost 12 bases, and 7 bases lay in between. CDR1 and CDR2 from the germline V gene are SGHTS and YDEGEE. The CDR3 is made up of 11 amino acids. This CDR3 reads CASSLVTIQHF. The CDR3 DNA follows: TGTGCCAGCAGCTTGGTTACTATCCAGCATTTT. Supplemented by reference TRBV5-8 and TRBJ1-5, the full variable domain reads EAGVTQSPTHLIKTRGQQATLRCSPISGHTSVYWYQQALGLGLQFLLWYDEGEERNRGNFPPRFSGRQFPNYSSELNVNALELEDSALYLCASSLVTIQHFGDGTRLSIL.

The V call is TRBV9, the J call TRBJ2-7, with a tentative D call TRBD2 (6 bases). The germline CDR1 and CDR2 sequences are SGDLS and YYNGEE. The CDR3 is 14 residues long. V lost 0 bases, J lost 2 bases, and 9 bases lay in between. The CDR3 loop is CASSVGVAAYEQYF. The CDR3 region has the DNA TGTGCCAGCAGCGTAGGGGTAGCGGCCTACGAGCAGTACTTC.

Comment on this clone: At the DNA level, this CDR3 is encoded by other sequences in the same sample as well. The chain recombines TRBV5-1 with TRBJ1-5; 8 bases are a match to TRBD1. Looked up from germline, CDR1 is SGHRS and CDR2 is YFSETQ. The length of the CDR3 is 15 residues. J gave up 4 bases and V 2 bases, and 5 bases lay outside the gene matches. CDR3 loop: CASSLGTGRNQPQHF. The CDR3 nucleotides read TGCGCCAGCAGCTTAGGGACAGGAAGAAATCAGCCCCAGCATTTT.

The chain employs TRBV20-1 and TRBJ1-1; D is unresolved. CDR1 and CDR2 from the germline V gene are DFQATT and SNEGSKA (reference sequence). CDR3 length equals 11 residues. V lost 3 bases, J lost 3 bases, and 5 bases lay in between. As DNA, the CDR3 is TGCAGTGCTAGCTGGGACACTGAAGCTTTCTTT. Its translation: CSASWDTEAFF.

CDR3 protein: CASSQDMRNTGELFF. The DNA for the CDR3 is TGCGCCAGCAGCCAAGATATGAGGAACACCGGGGAGCTGTTTTTT. The V call is TRBV4-1, the J call TRBJ2-2, with unresolved D. Germline-derived CDR1 and CDR2 are MGHRA and YSYEKL. The CDR3 runs 15 residues. V gave up 0 bases and J gave up 1 base, with 6 bases separating them.

The genes are TRBV7-2 and TRBJ2-7; 12 nucleotides line up with TRBD1. This CDR3 region has 16 residues. Losses at the gene ends were 5 bases for V and 1 base for J; bases not matched to a gene: 6. Germline V gene data show CDR1 as SGHTA and CDR2 as FQGNSA. CDR3 DNA: TGTGCCAGCAGCAGGGGACAGGGGGCGGGATCCTACGAGCAGTACTTC. It codes for CASSRGQGAGSYEQYF.

The chain uses TRBV18 and TRBJ1-3, with 7 positions matching TRBD1. V dropped 3 bases and J dropped 1; count of bases not matched to a gene: 6. Germline CDR1 reads KGHSH; CDR2 reads LQKENI. CDR3 length: 16 amino acids. Here the CDR3 DNA reads TGTGCCAGCTCACCGATCCAGGGGGTTTCTGGAAACACCATATATTTT. Amino acid sequence: CASSPIQGVSGNTIYF.